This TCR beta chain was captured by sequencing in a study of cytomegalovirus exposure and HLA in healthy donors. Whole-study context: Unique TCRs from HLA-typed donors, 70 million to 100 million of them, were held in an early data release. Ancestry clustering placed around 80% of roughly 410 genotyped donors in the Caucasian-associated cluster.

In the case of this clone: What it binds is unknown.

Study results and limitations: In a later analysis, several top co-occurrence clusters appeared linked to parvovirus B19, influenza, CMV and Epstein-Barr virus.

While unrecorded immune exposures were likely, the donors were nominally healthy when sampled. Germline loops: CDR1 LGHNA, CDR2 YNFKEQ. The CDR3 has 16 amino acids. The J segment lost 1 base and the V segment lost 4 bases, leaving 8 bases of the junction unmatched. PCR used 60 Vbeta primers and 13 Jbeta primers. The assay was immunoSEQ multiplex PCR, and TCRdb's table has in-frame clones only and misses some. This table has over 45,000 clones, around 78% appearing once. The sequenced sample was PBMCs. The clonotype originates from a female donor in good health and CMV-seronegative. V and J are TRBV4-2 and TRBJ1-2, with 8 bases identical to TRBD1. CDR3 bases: TGTGCCAGCAGCCTGATGGGACAGGCGATTAACTATGGCTACACCTTC. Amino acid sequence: CASSLMGQAINYGYTF.